These 26 T cell receptor beta chains share one sample of origin, sequenced in a study of shared clonotypes between healthy human individuals. Here immunoSEQ multiplex PCR was the method, and the copy in TCRdb shows in-frame clones only, minus some. The sample holds about 2.1 million clones, about 93% seen once. CD8 cells regarded as naive lacked CD45RO, were positively chosen for CCR7, and omitted terminally differentiated effector memory CD45RA+ cells. Sequencing was done on a sample of naive CD8+ T cells from PBMCs. These receptors all stem from a young man in good health. Some clones in this sample may be carry-over from other donors' samples.

The V and J genes are TRBV7-2 and TRBJ2-7; D gene uncertain. This CDR3 contains 15 residues. The ends were cut back, 0 bases at V and 0 bases at J, with 9 bases in the middle. Germline V CDR1 and CDR2: SGHTA, FQGNSA. The CDR3, as DNA: TGTGCCAGCAGCTTAGCCCACGTCCGCTCCTACGAGCAGTACTTC. Translated: CASSLAHVRSYEQYF.

This rearrangement joins TRBV5-1 to TRBJ2-7; 7 bases are a match to TRBD2. The CDR3 has 12 residues. Germline V gene sequence: CDR1 SGHRS, CDR2 YFSETQ. The V gene end was trimmed by 7 bases and the J gene end by 8 bases; junction bases not matched to a gene: 9. CDR3 DNA: TGCGCCAGCTCTTTGTCCGGGGGGAAGCAGTACTTC. Translation gives CASSLSGGKQYF.

The rearrangement joins TRBV28 to TRBJ1-2; D perhaps matches TRBD1 (5 bases). Germline V gene lookup returns CDR1 MDHEN and CDR2 SYDVKM. The V end was cut by 6 bases, the J end by 6 bases, with 14 bases between. The CDR3 spans 13 residues. In DNA, the CDR3 is TGTGCCAGCAGGATTGCGCAGGGAAATGGCTACACCTTC. Translating it yields CASRIAQGNGYTF.

J is TRBJ2-1 and V is TRBV11-1; TRBD2 aligns across 8 bases. V was clipped by 4 bases and J by 4 bases; unmatched bases: 12. The CDR3 sequence is 17 residues long. Germline V CDR1 and CDR2: SGHAT, FQDESV (reference sequence). The CDR3 DNA reads TGTGCCAGCAGCTATAGTGGAGCGGGAGATTGGTACAATGAGCAGTTCTTC. It yields the protein CASSYSGAGDWYNEQFF. The whole variable domain, filled in from reference TRBV11-1 and TRBJ2-1, reads EAEVAQSPRYKITEKSQAVAFWCDPISGHATLYWYRQILGQGPELLVQFQDESVVDDSQLPKDRFSAERLKGVDSTLKIQPAELGDSAMYLCASSYSGAGDWYNEQFFGPGTRLTVL.

This chain joins TRBV9 and TRBJ2-7; D uncertain. The CDR3 sequence is 13 residues long. V shed 4 bases and J shed 4 bases, with 12 bases lying between them. Germline V lookup: CDR1 SGDLS, CDR2 YYNGEE. CDR3 sequence (DNA): TGTGCCAGCAGCCCTACAGACAAATACGAGCAGTACTTC. Its protein product is CASSPTDKYEQYF.

This chain links TRBV7-8 with TRBJ2-3; D not certain. Germline V gives CDR1 SGHVS, CDR2 FQNEAQ. V dropped 5 bases and J dropped 0 bases, with 15 bases sitting between them. The length of the CDR3 is 16 residues. Here the CDR3 reads CASSPWVGRSTDTQYF. In nucleotides, the CDR3 is TGTGCCAGCAGCCCCTGGGTGGGCAGGAGCACAGATACGCAGTATTTT.

The chain employs TRBV5-4 and TRBJ1-1; no firm D call. Per the germline V gene, CDR1 is SGHNT and CDR2 is YYREEE (reference sequence). The CDR3 is 12 residues long. The V gene lost 4 bases and the J gene lost 1 base, with 5 bases spanning the gap. In DNA, the CDR3 is TGTGCCAGCAGCCGACAGAACACTGAAGCTTTCTTT. Translating gives CASSRQNTEAFF.

The V and J genes are TRBV6-5 and TRBJ1-3; D is unclear. CDR1 is MNHEY and CDR2 is SVGAGI in the germline V gene. V was shortened by 4 bases and J by 8 bases, with 15 bases between the two germline ends. CDR3 length equals 14 residues. The CDR3 here is CASSSRLLSDTIYF. The CDR3 DNA is TGTGCCAGCAGTTCCAGGCTGCTCTCGGACACCATATATTTT.

V gene TRBV9 combines with J gene TRBJ2-2; maybe TRBD2 (5 bases). This CDR3 is built from 13 residues. Trimming removed 3 bases from V and 6 bases from J, with 9 bases in between. Germline CDR1 SGDLS, CDR2 YYNGEE. CDR3 in amino acids: CASSGERPGELFF. The CDR3 coding sequence is TGTGCCAGCAGCGGAGAGCGGCCCGGGGAGCTGTTTTTT.

This clone was recorded once. The chain carries TRBV19 and TRBJ1-1, with D possibly matching TRBD1 (5 bases). Germline lookup yields CDR1 LNHDA and CDR2 SQIVND (reference sequence). The germline V and J ends were trimmed by 10 bases and 5 bases, with 20 bases remaining between them. This CDR3 spans 14 amino acids. CDR3 DNA sequence: TGTGCCACCAAATCAGGGACGTGGTTGACTGAAGCTTTCTTT. Protein sequence: CATKSGTWLTEAFF.

The chain has TRBV6-1 and TRBJ1-2; TRBD1 matches 9 bases. CDR1 is MNHNS and CDR2 is SASEGT in the germline V gene. The CDR3 is 16 residues long. V was pared by 2 bases and J by 4 bases, with 8 bases of the junction left unmatched. The CDR3: CASSESGQGFRYGYTF. The CDR3 DNA reads as TGTGCCAGCAGTGAATCGGGACAGGGTTTTCGCTATGGCTACACCTTC.

The CDR3 DNA reads TGTGCCAGCAGTTTGTATCGCTCCTACGAGCAGTACTTC. Amino acid sequence: CASSLYRSYEQYF. The chain is built from TRBV28 and TRBJ2-7; D not certain. V lost 3 bases and J 0 bases, leaving 6 bases between the germline ends. The CDR3 spans 13 residues. Germline V lookup: CDR1 MDHEN, CDR2 SYDVKM.

The chain has TRBV19 and TRBJ2-3; D may match TRBD1 or TRBD2 (5 bases each). V lost 7 bases to trimming and J lost 2 bases, with 10 bases between them. In germline, CDR1 is LNHDA, CDR2 SQIVND (reference sequence). The CDR3 is 13 amino acids. The chain's CDR3 is CASIGGPTDTQYF. The CDR3, as DNA: TGTGCCAGTATTGGGGGACCCACAGATACGCAGTATTTT. Filled out from reference TRBV19 and TRBJ2-3, the complete variable domain reads DGGITQSPKYLFRKEGQNVTLSCEQNLNHDAMYWYRQDPGQGLRLIYYSQIVNDFQKGDIAEGYSVSREKKESFPLTVTSAQKNPTAFYLCASIGGPTDTQYFGPGTRLTVL.

CDR3 bases: TGTGCCAGCAGCCCACAGCAGGGACGTCCCTCTGGGGCCAACGTCCTGACTTTC. Its translation: CASSPQQGRPSGANVLTF. The chain couples TRBV11-2 to TRBJ2-6, with D possibly being TRBD1 or TRBD2 (5 bases each). Germline V gene data show CDR1 as SGHAT and CDR2 as FQNNGV. The CDR3 totals 18 residues. With 5 bases removed from V and 0 bases from J, the gap between germline ends came to 17 bases. Variable domain in full (rest from reference TRBV11-2 and TRBJ2-6): EAGVAQSPRYKIIEKRQSVAFWCNPISGHATLYWYQQILGQGPKLLIQFQNNGVVDDSQLPKDRFSAERLKGVDSTLKIQPAKLEDSAVYLCASSPQQGRPSGANVLTFGAGSRLTVL.

The J gene is TRBJ2-5, the V gene TRBV19, with 11 positions matching TRBD2. This CDR3 contains 14 residues. Germline V gene sequence: CDR1 LNHDA, CDR2 SQIVND (reference sequence). V was clipped by 5 bases and J by 5 bases; unmatched bases: 4. This chain's CDR3 is CASSPRTSGETQYF. As DNA, the CDR3 is TGTGCCAGTAGTCCCCGGACTAGCGGGGAGACCCAGTACTTC.

The rearrangement uses TRBV11-2 and TRBJ1-2, with a possible D match to TRBD1 (6 bases). The CDR3 covers 15 residues. V gave up 5 bases and J gave up 5 bases, with 18 bases separating them. Per germline, CDR1 SGHAT and CDR2 FQNNGV. CDR3 region: CASSPGGKGGYGYTF. For the CDR3, the DNA is TGTGCCAGCAGCCCAGGTGGCAAGGGGGGTTATGGCTACACCTTC.

This chain links TRBV30 with TRBJ2-1; 10 bases are a match to TRBD2. CDR1 GTSNPN and CDR2 SVGIG come from the germline V gene (reference sequence). V lost 6 bases to trimming and J lost 4 bases; unmatched junction nucleotides: 9. The CDR3 consists of 15 residues. CDR3 in DNA: TGTGCCTGTTGGACAGGACTAGCGGAGTACAATGAGCAGTTCTTC. It codes for CACWTGLAEYNEQFF.

Concerning this clone itself: The sample has other DNA sequences that encode this CDR3 too. This chain connects TRBV27 to TRBJ1-3, with D uncertain. The CDR3 length is 12 residues. V lost 6 bases and J lost 4, with 7 bases in between. In germline, CDR1 is MNHEY, CDR2 SMNVEV (reference sequence). The CDR3 DNA reads TGTGCCAGCAGCCCCGGGGGAAACACCATATATTTT. It codes for CASSPGGNTIYF.

This chain uses TRBV4-1 with TRBJ2-2, with a tentative D call TRBD2 (5 bases). The V end lost 4 bases, the J end lost 8 bases, and 14 bases lay between the germline ends. CDR3 size: 14 residues. Germline loops: CDR1 MGHRA, CDR2 YSYEKL. CDR3 bases: TGCGCCAGCAGCCTCCGTATAGAGCGGGGGGAGCTGTTTTTT. It codes for CASSLRIERGELFF.

The V call is TRBV2, the J call TRBJ2-1; D is undetermined. Germline loops: CDR1 SNHLY, CDR2 FYNNEI. V shed 5 bases and J shed 6 bases, with 11 bases lying between them. The CDR3 length is 13 residues. DNA of the CDR3: TGTGCCAGCAGTCCTCCGTATGGCAATGAGCAGTTCTTC. It codes for CASSPPYGNEQFF.

This chain uses TRBV28 with TRBJ2-7; tentatively, D is TRBD1 (6 bases). Trimming cost V 4 bases and J 7 bases, with 14 bases left between them. The CDR3 loop spans 13 amino acids. CDR1 MDHEN and CDR2 SYDVKM come from the germline V gene. CDR3 bases: TGTGCCAGCAGTTCTGACAGGCCGGGGGAGCAGTACTTC. This encodes CASSSDRPGEQYF.

Notes on this clone: The sample contains more than one DNA sequence encoding this CDR3. This chain joins TRBV27 and TRBJ2-7; 10 nucleotides agree with TRBD1. The CDR3 length is 15 residues. In germline, CDR1 is MNHEY, CDR2 SMNVEV (reference sequence). V shed 6 bases and J 0 bases; nucleotides not matched to a gene: 5. For the CDR3, the DNA is TGTGCCAGCAGGCCGGGACAGGGGAGCTCCTACGAGCAGTACTTC. As protein: CASRPGQGSSYEQYF.

This clone has a handful of counts. V gene TRBV9 combines with J gene TRBJ1-4, with D maybe TRBD1 (6 bases). The ends were cut back, 3 bases at V and 3 bases at J, with 12 bases in the middle. Germline V gene lookup returns CDR1 SGDLS and CDR2 YYNGEE. This CDR3 comprises 15 residues. The CDR3 DNA follows: TGTGCCAGCAGCGCCCAGGGGAAGTCTAATGAAAAACTGTTTTTT. Translating gives CASSAQGKSNEKLFF.

The chain is built from TRBV20-1 and TRBJ1-2; D is undetermined. The germline V gene encodes CDR1 DFQATT and CDR2 SNEGSKA (reference sequence). The CDR3 length is 11 residues. The V end lost 3 bases, the J end lost 6 bases, and 8 bases lay between the germline ends. The CDR3 is CSAREVDGYTF. As DNA, the CDR3 is TGCAGTGCTAGGGAGGTGGATGGCTACACCTTC.

Comments on this clone: This sample includes further DNA sequences coding for the same CDR3. J is TRBJ2-7 and V is TRBV18, with 9 bases that match TRBD1. This CDR3 spans 14 amino acids. V lost 2 bases to trimming and J lost 3 bases; unmatched junction nucleotides: 2. In germline, CDR1 is KGHSH, CDR2 LQKENI. The CDR3 here is CASSPGQGIYEQYF. For the CDR3, the DNA is TGTGCCAGCTCACCAGGACAGGGGATCTACGAGCAGTACTTC.

The rearrangement links TRBV19 to TRBJ2-2; no firm D call. The CDR3 has 13 residues. V lost 6 bases to trimming and J lost 6 bases, with 11 bases between them. Germline lookup yields CDR1 LNHDA and CDR2 SQIVND (reference sequence). CDR3 in DNA: TGTGCCAGTAGGGACGTAGTCCCCGGGGAGCTGTTTTTT. It is translated as CASRDVVPGELFF.